This T cell receptor beta chain was identified during a study of T cell responses to AZD1222 COVID-19 vaccine. General study findings and limits: Mostly white British, mostly female donors; authors suggested clonal diversity may be underestimated.

A note on this clone: No antigen is known for it.

The repertoire was sequenced with immunoSEQ multiplex PCR; TCRdb's copy has only in-frame clones and lacks some. The sample lists approximately 180,000 clones; more than 90% were seen once. Germline CDR1 is SGDLS and CDR2 is YYNGEE. There are 14 residues in the CDR3. V was clipped by 0 bases and J by 3 bases, with 10 bases between them. This sequence was found in an adult in good health. J is TRBJ2-7 and V is TRBV9; D uncertain. The material sequenced was peripheral blood, taken on day 0 of AZD1222 vaccination. In DNA, the CDR3 is TGTGCCAGCAGCGTAGCTCCCGCAAACTACGAGCAGTACTTC. As protein: CASSVAPANYEQYF.